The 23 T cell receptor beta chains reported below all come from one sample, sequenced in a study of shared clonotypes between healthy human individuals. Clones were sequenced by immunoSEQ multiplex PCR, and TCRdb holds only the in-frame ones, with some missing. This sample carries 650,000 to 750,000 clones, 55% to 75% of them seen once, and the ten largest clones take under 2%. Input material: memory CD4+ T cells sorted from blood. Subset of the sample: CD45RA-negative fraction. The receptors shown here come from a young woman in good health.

CDR3 DNA: TGTGCCTGGAGCCGACAGGCTACGTTAGGCGAGCAGTACTTC. Protein: CAWSRQATLGEQYF. The chain combines TRBV30 with TRBJ2-7; TRBD1 might be the D (6 bases). Germline loops: CDR1 GTSNPN, CDR2 SVGIG (reference sequence). The CDR3 is 14 amino acids. With 3 bases removed from V and 6 bases from J, the gap between germline ends came to 18 bases.

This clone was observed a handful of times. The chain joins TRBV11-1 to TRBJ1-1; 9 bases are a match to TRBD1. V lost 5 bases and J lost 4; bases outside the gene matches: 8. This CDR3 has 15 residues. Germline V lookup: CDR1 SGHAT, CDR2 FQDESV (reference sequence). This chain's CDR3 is CASSTDRGGVTEAFF. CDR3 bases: TGTGCCAGCAGCACGGACAGGGGAGGGGTCACTGAAGCTTTCTTT. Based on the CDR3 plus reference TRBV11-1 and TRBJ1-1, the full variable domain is EAEVAQSPRYKITEKSQAVAFWCDPISGHATLYWYRQILGQGPELLVQFQDESVVDDSQLPKDRFSAERLKGVDSTLKIQPAELGDSAMYLCASSTDRGGVTEAFFGQGTRLTVV.

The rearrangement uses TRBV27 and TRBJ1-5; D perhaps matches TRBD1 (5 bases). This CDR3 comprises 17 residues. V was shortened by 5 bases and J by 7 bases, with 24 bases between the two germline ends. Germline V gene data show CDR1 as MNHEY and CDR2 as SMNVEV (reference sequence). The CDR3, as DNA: TGTGCCAGCAGTCTAATATCTAGGGGCGCCATGGGCCAGCCCCAGCATTTT. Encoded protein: CASSLISRGAMGQPQHF.

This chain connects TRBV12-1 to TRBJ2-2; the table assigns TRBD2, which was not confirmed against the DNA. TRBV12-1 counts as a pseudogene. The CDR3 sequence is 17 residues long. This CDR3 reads CASSSLSSGSRTGELFF. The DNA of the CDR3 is TGTGCCAGCAGCTCCCTCTCTAGCGGGAGCCGCACCGGGGAGCTGTTTTTT.

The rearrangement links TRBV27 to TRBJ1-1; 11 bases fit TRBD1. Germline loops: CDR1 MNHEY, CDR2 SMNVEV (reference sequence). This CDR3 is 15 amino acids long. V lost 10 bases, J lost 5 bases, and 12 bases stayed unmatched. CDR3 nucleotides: TGTGCCACCCAGACATGGGACAGGGGGACTACTGAAGCTTTCTTT. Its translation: CATQTWDRGTTEAFF.

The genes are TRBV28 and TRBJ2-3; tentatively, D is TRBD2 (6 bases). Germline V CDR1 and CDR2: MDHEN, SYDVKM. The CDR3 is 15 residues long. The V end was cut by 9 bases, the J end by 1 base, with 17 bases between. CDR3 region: CASSTYGGGTDTQYF. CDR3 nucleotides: TGTGCCAGTAGTACCTACGGGGGTGGCACAGATACGCAGTATTTT.

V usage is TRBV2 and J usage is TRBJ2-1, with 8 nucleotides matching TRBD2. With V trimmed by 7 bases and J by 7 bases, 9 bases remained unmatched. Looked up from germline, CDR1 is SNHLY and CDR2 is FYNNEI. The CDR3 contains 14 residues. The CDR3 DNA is TGTGCCAGCACCTCCGGGACTAGGGGTAATGAGCAGTTCTTC. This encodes CASTSGTRGNEQFF.

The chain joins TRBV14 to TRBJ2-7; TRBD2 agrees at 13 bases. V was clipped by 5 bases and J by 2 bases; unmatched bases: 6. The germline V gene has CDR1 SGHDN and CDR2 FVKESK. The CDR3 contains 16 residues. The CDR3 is CASSLGTSGRAYEQYF. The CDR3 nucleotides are TGTGCCAGCAGCTTGGGTACTAGCGGGAGGGCCTACGAGCAGTACTTC.

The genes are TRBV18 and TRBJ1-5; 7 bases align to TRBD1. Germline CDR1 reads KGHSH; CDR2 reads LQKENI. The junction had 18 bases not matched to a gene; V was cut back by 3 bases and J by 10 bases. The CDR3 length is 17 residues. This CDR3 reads CASSPGDSSDGGSPQHF. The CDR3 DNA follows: TGTGCCAGCTCACCGGGGGACAGCTCCGACGGTGGCAGCCCCCAGCATTTT. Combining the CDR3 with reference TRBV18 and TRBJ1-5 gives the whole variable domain NAGVMQNPRHLVRRRGQEARLRCSPMKGHSHVYWYRQLPEEGLKFMVYLQKENIIDESGMPKERFSAEFPKEGPSILRIQQVVRGDSAAYFCASSPGDSSDGGSPQHFGDGTRLSIL.

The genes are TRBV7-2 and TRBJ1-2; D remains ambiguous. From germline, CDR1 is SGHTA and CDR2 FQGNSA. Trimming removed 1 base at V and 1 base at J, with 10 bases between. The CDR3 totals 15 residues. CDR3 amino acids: CASSLGFVGNYGYTF. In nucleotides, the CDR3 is TGTGCCAGCAGCTTAGGGTTCGTCGGTAACTATGGCTACACCTTC.

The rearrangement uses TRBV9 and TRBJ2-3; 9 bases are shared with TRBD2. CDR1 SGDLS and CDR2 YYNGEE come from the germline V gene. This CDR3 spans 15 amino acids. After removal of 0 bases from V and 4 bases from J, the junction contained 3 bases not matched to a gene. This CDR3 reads CASSVAGTSPDTQYF. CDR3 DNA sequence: TGTGCCAGCAGCGTAGCCGGGACTAGCCCAGATACGCAGTATTTT.

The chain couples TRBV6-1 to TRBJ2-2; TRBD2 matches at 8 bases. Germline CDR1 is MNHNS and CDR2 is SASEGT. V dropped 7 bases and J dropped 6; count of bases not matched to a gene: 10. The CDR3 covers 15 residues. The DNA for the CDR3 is TGTGCCAGCACCGTAGCGGGAAAGACGGCCGGGGAGCTGTTTTTT. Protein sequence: CASTVAGKTAGELFF.

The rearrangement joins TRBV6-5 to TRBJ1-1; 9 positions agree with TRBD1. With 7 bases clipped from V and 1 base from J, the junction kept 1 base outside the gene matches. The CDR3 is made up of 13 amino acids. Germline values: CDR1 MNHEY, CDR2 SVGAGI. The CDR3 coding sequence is TGTGCCAGCAAGGGACAGGGGAACACTGAAGCTTTCTTT. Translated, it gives CASKGQGNTEAFF.

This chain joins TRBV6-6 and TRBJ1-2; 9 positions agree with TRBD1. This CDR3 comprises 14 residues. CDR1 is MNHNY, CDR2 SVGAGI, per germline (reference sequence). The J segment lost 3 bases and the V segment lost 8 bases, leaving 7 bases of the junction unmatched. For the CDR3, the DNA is TGTGCCAGCCGATCGGGACAGGGTGACTATGGCTACACCTTC. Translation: CASRSGQGDYGYTF.

This CDR3 reads CASRRDRVYEQYF. In DNA, the CDR3 is TGTGCCAGCAGGAGGGACAGGGTCTACGAGCAGTACTTC. The genes are TRBV7-9 and TRBJ2-7, with 9 bases fitting TRBD1. There are 13 residues in the CDR3. Looked up from germline, CDR1 is SEHNR and CDR2 is FQNEAQ (reference sequence). V was pared by 6 bases and J by 3 bases, with 3 bases of the junction left unmatched.

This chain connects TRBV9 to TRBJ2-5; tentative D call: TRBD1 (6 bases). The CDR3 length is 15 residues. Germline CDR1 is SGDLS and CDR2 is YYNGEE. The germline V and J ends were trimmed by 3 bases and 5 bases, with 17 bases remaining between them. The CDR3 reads CASSAAEGGWETQYF. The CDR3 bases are TGTGCCAGCAGCGCCGCAGAAGGGGGATGGGAGACCCAGTACTTC.

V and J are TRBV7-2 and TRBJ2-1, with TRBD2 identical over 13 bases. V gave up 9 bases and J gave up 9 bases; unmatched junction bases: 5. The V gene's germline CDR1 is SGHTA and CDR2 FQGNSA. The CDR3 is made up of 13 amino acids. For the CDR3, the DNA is TGTGCCAGTGGACTAGCGGGAGTTGGTGAGCAGTTCTTC. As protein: CASGLAGVGEQFF.

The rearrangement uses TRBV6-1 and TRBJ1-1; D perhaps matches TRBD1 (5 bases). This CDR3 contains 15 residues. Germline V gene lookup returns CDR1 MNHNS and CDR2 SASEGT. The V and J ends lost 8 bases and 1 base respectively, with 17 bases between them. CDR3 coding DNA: TGTGCCAGCGAAAAAAACGGGGGGTGGAACACTGAAGCTTTCTTT. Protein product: CASEKNGGWNTEAFF.

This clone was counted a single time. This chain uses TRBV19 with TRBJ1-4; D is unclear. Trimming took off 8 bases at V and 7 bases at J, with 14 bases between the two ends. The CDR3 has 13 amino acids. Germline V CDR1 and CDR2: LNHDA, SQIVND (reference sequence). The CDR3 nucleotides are TGTGCCAGTCACCCGGAGGTTGGTGAAAAACTGTTTTTT. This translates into CASHPEVGEKLFF.

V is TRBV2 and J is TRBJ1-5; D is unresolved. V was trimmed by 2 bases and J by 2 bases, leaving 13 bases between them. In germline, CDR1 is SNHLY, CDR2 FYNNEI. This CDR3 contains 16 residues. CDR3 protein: CASSELGTTGNQPQHF. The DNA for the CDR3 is TGTGCCAGCAGTGAACTTGGTACTACGGGCAATCAGCCCCAGCATTTT. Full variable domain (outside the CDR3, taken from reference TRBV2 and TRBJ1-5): EPEVTQTPSHQVTQMGQEVILRCVPISNHLYFYWYRQILGQKVEFLVSFYNNEISEKSEIFDDQFSVERPDGSNFTLKIRSTKLEDSAMYFCASSELGTTGNQPQHFGDGTRLSIL.

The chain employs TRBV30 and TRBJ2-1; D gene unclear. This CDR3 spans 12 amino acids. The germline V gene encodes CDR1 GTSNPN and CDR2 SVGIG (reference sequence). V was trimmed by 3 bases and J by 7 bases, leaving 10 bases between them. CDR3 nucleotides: TGTGCCTGGAGCAGTAGCCCTAATGAGCAGTTCTTC. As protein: CAWSSSPNEQFF.

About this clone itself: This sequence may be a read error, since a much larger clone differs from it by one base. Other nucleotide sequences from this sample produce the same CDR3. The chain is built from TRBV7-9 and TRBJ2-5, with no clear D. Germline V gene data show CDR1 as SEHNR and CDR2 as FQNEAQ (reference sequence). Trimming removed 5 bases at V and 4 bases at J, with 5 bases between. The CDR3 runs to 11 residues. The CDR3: CASSPGETQYF. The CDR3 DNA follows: TGTGCCAGCAGCCCCGGAGAGACCCAGTACTTC.

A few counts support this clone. The CDR3 DNA sequence: TGTGCCAGCAGCCGATTAGGTTCCGAGCAGTACTTC. Amino acid sequence: CASSRLGSEQYF. V is TRBV2 and J is TRBJ2-7; D unclear. Germline CDR1 reads SNHLY; CDR2 reads FYNNEI. The CDR3 is 12 residues long. Trimming removed 6 bases from V and 6 bases from J, with 12 bases in between.